Listed below are T cell receptor beta chains from one sample, sequenced in a study of blood T cell repertoires in COVID-19. TCRdb's table, derived via immunoSEQ multiplex PCR, lists solely in-frame clones and lacks some. The data hold 150,000 to 200,000 clones, with 85% to 90% observed a single time. Sequences were obtained from PBMCs or T cells enriched from blood (not recorded which). The receptors were sampled from a woman in her forties or fifties who had recovered from COVID-19. Both conserved end residues are part of each CDR3. D genes are given only for firm matches. Clone size is stated in some rows and not others, as once, few, many or a class when expanded.

v_gene,abundance,d_gene,j_gene,CDR3nt,CDR3aa
TRBV11-2,.,.,TRBJ1-1,TGTGCCAGCAGCTTAAAACATACGAACACTGAAGCTTTCTTT,CASSLKHTNTEAFF
TRBV2,.,TRBD1,TRBJ1-2,TGTGCCAGCAGTGAAGCGCCGGACAGGGTAAAGGGCTACACCTTC,CASSEAPDRVKGYTF
TRBV19,.,.,TRBJ1-1,TGTGCCAGTAGTACTTACATGAACACTGAAGCTTTCTTT,CASSTYMNTEAFF
TRBV18,few,TRBD2,TRBJ2-1,TGTGCCAGCTCACCCCGGACTAGCGGGGGGGGCAATGAGCAGTTCTTC,CASSPRTSGGGNEQFF
TRBV2,.,.,TRBJ2-2,TGTGCCAGCAGACTTATTAACACCGGGGAGCTGTTTTTT,CASRLINTGELFF
TRBV19,.,.,TRBJ1-2,TGTGCCAGTAACTCAGGACTCTATGGCTACACCTTC,CASNSGLYGYTF
TRBV19,.,.,TRBJ1-3,TGTGCCAGTAGTGTTGCCGGGATTTCTGGAAACACCATATATTTT,CASSVAGISGNTIYF
TRBV7-8,few,TRBD1,TRBJ1-4,TGTGCCAGCAGCCGAGCCCGGGACAGGGGTGAAAAACTGTTTTTT,CASSRARDRGEKLFF
TRBV15,.,TRBD2,TRBJ2-5,TGTGCCACCAGCAGAGACACTAGCGTCCAAGAGACCCAGTACTTC,CATSRDTSVQETQYF
TRBV27,.,TRBD1,TRBJ1-2,TGTGCCAGCAGTTTACAGGGGGACTATGGCTACACCTTC,CASSLQGDYGYTF
TRBV5-1,.,.,TRBJ1-6,TGCGCCAGCAGCTTGGACAGCCTCAGAAGAAATTCACCCCTCCACTTT,CASSLDSLRRNSPLHF
TRBV30,.,.,TRBJ1-1,TGTGCCTGGAGGGGGGGTGCGAGACATCCGAACACTGAAGCTTTCTTT,CAWRGGARHPNTEAFF
TRBV24-1,.,.,TRBJ2-1,TGTGCCACCTCCGAGCAGGACTCCTACAATGAGCAGTTCTTC,CATSEQDSYNEQFF
TRBV7-9,.,TRBD1,TRBJ1-1,TGTGCCAGCAGCCCAACCCCGGGACAGGGAGGGGGACCTGAAGCTTTCTTT,CASSPTPGQGGGPEAFF
TRBV7-2,.,TRBD2,TRBJ2-7,TGTGCCAGCAGCTTCTCTAGCGGGGGGTCTTACGAGCAGTACTTC,CASSFSSGGSYEQYF
TRBV10-2,.,.,TRBJ1-2,TGCGCCAGCAGTGATCATGGGGGGATAGTGTATGGCTACACCTTC,CASSDHGGIVYGYTF
TRBV19,.,TRBD1,TRBJ2-7,TGTGCCAGTAGTACCGCACAGGGGGCGTACGAGCAGTACTTC,CASSTAQGAYEQYF
TRBV5-1,.,.,TRBJ2-1,TGCGCCAGCAGCTTGGGAGGGGGAAGCAGTAATGAGCAGTTCTTC,CASSLGGGSSNEQFF
TRBV19,.,.,TRBJ1-5,TGTGCCAGTAGTCCTGGACTAGGGCAGCCCCAGCATTTT,CASSPGLGQPQHF
TRBV6-2/TRBV6-3,.,.,TRBJ2-1,TGTGCCAGCAGTTACTCGCGGATTTACAATGAGCAGTTCTTC,CASSYSRIYNEQFF
TRBV27,.,.,TRBJ2-7,TGTGCCAGCAGTTTGGGCAGGGACTACGAGCAGTACTTC,CASSLGRDYEQYF
TRBV5-6,.,TRBD2,TRBJ2-7,TGTGCCAGCAGCTTGGTAAGAGCGGGGGCTCTCTCCTACGAGCAGTACTTC,CASSLVRAGALSYEQYF
TRBV29-1,.,.,TRBJ2-7,TGCAGCGTTGGCAAGGGGATCTACGAGCAGTACTTC,CSVGKGIYEQYF
TRBV5-6,.,.,TRBJ2-5,TGTGCCAGCAGCTTGAAGGGCAGGGGACGAGAGACCCAGTACTTC,CASSLKGRGRETQYF
TRBV7-9,.,TRBD1,TRBJ1-1,TGTGCCAGCAGCGCCGGGACAGGGGAAACTGAAGCTTTCTTT,CASSAGTGETEAFF
TRBV7-3,once,TRBD1,TRBJ1-5,TGTGCCAGCAGCGCGACAGGGACTCAGCCCCAGCATTTT,CASSATGTQPQHF
TRBV4-1,.,.,TRBJ1-1,TGCGCCAGCAGCCAACTCAATCTGGTCGACTTGACCGGTGAAGCTTTCTTT,CASSQLNLVDLTGEAFF
TRBV6-2/TRBV6-3,.,.,TRBJ2-7,TGTGCCAGCAGCTCCCATTCGACTAGGAGGGAGCAGTACTTC,CASSSHSTRREQYF
TRBV3-1/TRBV3-2,.,.,TRBJ1-1,TGTGCCAGCAGCCAAGTCTCGGGATATACTGAAGCTTTCTTT,CASSQVSGYTEAFF
TRBV7-3,.,.,TRBJ2-1,TGTGCCAGCAGGTTGGCCGGGGACTCCTACAATGAGCAGTTCTTC,CASRLAGDSYNEQFF
TRBV5-1,.,TRBD2,TRBJ2-3,TGCGCCAGCAGCTTTGCGGGGGGGCTCACAGATACGCAGTATTTT,CASSFAGGLTDTQYF
TRBV9,few,.,TRBJ1-1,TGTGCCAGCAGCGTTTGGGGGGACACTGAAGCTTTCTTT,CASSVWGDTEAFF
TRBV11-3,.,TRBD2,TRBJ2-5,TGTGCCAGCAGCTTTCGACGGACTAGCGGGGATATACAAGAGACCCAGTACTTC,CASSFRRTSGDIQETQYF
TRBV5-1,.,TRBD1,TRBJ1-1,TGCGCCAGCAGCCCGCGTCCCGGGACAGATTTGAACACTGAAGCTTTCTTT,CASSPRPGTDLNTEAFF
TRBV19,.,TRBD1,TRBJ1-4,TGTGCCAGTAGTATACCGGGGACAGCTGATAATGAAAAACTGTTTTTT,CASSIPGTADNEKLFF